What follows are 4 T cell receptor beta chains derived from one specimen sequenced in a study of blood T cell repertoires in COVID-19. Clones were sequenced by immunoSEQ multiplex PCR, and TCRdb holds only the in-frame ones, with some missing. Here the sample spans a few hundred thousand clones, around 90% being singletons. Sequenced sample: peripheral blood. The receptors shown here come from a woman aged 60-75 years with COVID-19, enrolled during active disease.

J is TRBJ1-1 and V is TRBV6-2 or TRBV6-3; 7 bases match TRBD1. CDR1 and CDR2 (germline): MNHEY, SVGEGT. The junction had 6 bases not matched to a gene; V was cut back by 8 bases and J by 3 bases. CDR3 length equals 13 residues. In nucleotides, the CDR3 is TGTGCCAGCTGCCCGGGACAGTACACTGAAGCTTTCTTT. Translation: CASCPGQYTEAFF.

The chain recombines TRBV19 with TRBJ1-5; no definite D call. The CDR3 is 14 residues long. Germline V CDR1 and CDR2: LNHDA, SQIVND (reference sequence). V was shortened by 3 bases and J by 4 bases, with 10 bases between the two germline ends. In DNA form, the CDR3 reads TGTGCCAGTAGTATTGGGCAGGTGAATCAGCCCCAGCATTTT. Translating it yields CASSIGQVNQPQHF. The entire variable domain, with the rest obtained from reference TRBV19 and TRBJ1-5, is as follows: DGGITQSPKYLFRKEGQNVTLSCEQNLNHDAMYWYRQDPGQGLRLIYYSQIVNDFQKGDIAEGYSVSREKKESFPLTVTSAQKNPTAFYLCASSIGQVNQPQHFGDGTRLSIL.

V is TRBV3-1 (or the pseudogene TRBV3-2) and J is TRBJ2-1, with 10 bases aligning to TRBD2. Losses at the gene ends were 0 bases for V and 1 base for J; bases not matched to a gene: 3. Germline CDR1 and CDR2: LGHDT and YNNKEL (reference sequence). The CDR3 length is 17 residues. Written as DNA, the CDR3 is TGTGCCAGCAGCCAAGATCTAGCGGGGGCTTCCTACAATGAGCAGTTCTTC. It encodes CASSQDLAGASYNEQFF.

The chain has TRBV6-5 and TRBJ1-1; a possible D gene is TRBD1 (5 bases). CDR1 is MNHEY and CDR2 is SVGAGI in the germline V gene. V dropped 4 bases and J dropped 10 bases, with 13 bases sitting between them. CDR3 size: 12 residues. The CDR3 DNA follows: TGTGCCAGCAGTTCGGAGGGTGGGGGAGCTTTCTTT. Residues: CASSSEGGGAFF.